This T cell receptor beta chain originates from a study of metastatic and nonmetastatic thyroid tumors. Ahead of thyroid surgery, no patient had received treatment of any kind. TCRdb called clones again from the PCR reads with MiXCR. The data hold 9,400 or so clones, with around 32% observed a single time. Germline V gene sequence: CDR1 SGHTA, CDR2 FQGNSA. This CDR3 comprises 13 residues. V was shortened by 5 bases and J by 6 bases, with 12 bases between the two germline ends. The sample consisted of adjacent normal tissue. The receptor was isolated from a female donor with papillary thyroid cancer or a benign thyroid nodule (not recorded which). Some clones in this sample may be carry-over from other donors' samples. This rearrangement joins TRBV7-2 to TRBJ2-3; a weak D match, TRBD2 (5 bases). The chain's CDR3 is CASSPRDRDTQYF. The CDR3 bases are TGTGCCAGCAGCCCTCGGGATCGGGATACGCAGTATTTT.